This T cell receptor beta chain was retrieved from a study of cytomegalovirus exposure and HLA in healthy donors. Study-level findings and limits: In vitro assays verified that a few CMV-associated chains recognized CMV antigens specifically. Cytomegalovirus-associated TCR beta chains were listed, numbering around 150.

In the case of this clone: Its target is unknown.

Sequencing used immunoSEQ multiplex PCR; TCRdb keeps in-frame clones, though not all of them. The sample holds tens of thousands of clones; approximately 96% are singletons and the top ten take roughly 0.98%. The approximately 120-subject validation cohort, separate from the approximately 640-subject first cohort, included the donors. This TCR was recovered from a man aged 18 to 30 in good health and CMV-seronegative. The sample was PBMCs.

CDR3 region: CASSPGGRAGNEQFF. CDR3 bases: TGTGCCAGCTCACCAGGCGGGAGAGCGGGCAATGAGCAGTTCTTC. The rearrangement uses TRBV18 and TRBJ2-1; 7 bases agree with TRBD2. The trim removed 2 bases at V and 6 bases at J, leaving 7 bases unmatched. The CDR3 totals 15 residues. The germline gives CDR1 KGHSH, CDR2 LQKENI.